The clone carrying this T cell receptor (beta chain) was recorded a few times. With 3 bases clipped from V and 4 bases from J, the junction kept 9 bases outside the gene matches. This CDR3 is 15 amino acids long. Germline values: CDR1 DFQATT, CDR2 SNEGSKA (reference sequence). Primed by a sample-barcoded 5' primer and a J-beta primer mix, a second PCR proceeded for 7 to 11 cycles. MiXCR, applied by TCRdb to the 5' RACE reads, yields one record per CDR3 protein. The table records some 700,000 distinct CDR3 sequences, about 42% of them present only once. This sample is drawn from a study of blood T cells in healthy people across ages.

V is TRBV20-1 and J is TRBJ1-1, with 9 nucleotides matching TRBD1. Sequenced input: blood. This clonotype was sampled from a woman aged 55 to 70 in good health. The CDR3 nucleotides are TGCAGTGCTAGGGACCACACAGGGGGCGGCACTGAAGCTTTCTTT. Translating gives CSARDHTGGGTEAFF.